The source of this T cell receptor beta chain is a study of blood T cell repertoires in COVID-19. Across the study: Sites in the United States, Italy and Spain provided acute and convalescent COVID-19 samples.

The table came from immunoSEQ multiplex PCR; TCRdb's copy has only in-frame clones and leaves some out. The sample includes 75,000 to 90,000 clones, about 73% of them seen just once. Sequencing input: peripheral blood. The origin of this receptor is a man in his sixties with COVID-19, enrolled during active disease.

The CDR3 DNA follows: TGTGCCAGCAGCCTGGGAGGTGGGACAATCTTCAACGAGCAGTACTTC. The encoded protein is CASSLGGGTIFNEQYF. This rearrangement joins TRBV5-5 to TRBJ2-7, with D perhaps matching TRBD1 or TRBD2 (6 bases each). From germline, CDR1 is SGHKS and CDR2 YYEKEE (reference sequence). This CDR3 has 16 amino acids. Between the trimmed V and J ends, which lost 4 bases and 5 bases, there was a span of 22 bases.